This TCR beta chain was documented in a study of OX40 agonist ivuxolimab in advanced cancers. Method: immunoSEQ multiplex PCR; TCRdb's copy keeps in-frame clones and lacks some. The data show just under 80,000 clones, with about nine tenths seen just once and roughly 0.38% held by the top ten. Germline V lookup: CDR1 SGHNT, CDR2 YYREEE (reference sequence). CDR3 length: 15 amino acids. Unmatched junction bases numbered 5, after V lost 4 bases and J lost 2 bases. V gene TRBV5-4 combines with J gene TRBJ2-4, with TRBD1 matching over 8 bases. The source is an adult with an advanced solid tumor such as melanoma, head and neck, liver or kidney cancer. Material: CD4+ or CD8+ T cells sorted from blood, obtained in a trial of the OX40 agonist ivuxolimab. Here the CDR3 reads CASSGGTGPKNIQYF. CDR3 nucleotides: TGTGCCAGCAGCGGCGGGACAGGCCCCAAAAACATTCAGTACTTC.